The text below deals with one T cell receptor (beta chain). The antigen is unknown. The data originate from a study of type 1 regulatory T cells. Study context: This in vitro CD4 product, T-allo10, is enriched for Tr1 cells and alloantigen-specific. Study results and caveats: Tr1 cells had a more restricted TCR repertoire than non-Tr1 cells.

MiXCR, run by TCRdb on the reads, gives a single entry per CDR3 protein. The sample has roughly 46,000 distinct CDR3 sequences, 12% seen once. This TCR was sampled from a human donor in good health. The sample comprised cultured non-Tr1 T cells, either the whole culture or a sorted T cell fraction (not recorded which).

CDR3 amino acids: CASTPTGEAYNEQFF. The CDR3 DNA is TGCGCCAGCACCCCCACGGGAGAAGCCTACAATGAGCAGTTCTTC. V is TRBV5-1 and J is TRBJ2-1, with D maybe TRBD2 (6 bases). V dropped 6 bases and J dropped 2 bases, with 15 bases sitting between them. Germline CDR1 SGHRS, CDR2 YFSETQ. This CDR3 has 15 residues.